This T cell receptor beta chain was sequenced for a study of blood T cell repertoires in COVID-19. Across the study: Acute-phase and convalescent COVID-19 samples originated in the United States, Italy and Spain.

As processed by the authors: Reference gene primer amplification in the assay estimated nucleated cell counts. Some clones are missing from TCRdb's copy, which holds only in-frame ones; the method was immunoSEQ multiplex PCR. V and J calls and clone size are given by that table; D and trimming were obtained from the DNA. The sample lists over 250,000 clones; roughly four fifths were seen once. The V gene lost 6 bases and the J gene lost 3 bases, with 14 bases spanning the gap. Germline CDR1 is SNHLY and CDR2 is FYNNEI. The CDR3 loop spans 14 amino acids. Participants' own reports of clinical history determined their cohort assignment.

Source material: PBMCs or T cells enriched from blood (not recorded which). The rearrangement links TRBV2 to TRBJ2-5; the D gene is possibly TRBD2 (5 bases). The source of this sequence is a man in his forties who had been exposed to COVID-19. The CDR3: CASSYLASEETQYF. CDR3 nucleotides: TGTGCCAGCAGCTACCTAGCATCTGAAGAGACCCAGTACTTC.